This T cell receptor (beta chain) was retrieved from a study of T cells of healthy individuals. V lost 4 bases and J 4 bases, leaving 14 bases between the germline ends. The length of the CDR3 is 14 residues. The germline V gene has CDR1 SGDLS and CDR2 YYNGEE. TCRdb reanalysed the 5' RACE reads using MiXCR and keeps one entry per CDR3 protein. The sample consists of tens of thousands of distinct CDR3 sequences, around 16% of them appearing once. This TCR derives from a human donor in good health. The chain recombines TRBV9 with TRBJ2-5; D gene ambiguous. CDR3 residues: CASSPYGKGETQYF. DNA for the CDR3: TGTGCCAGCAGCCCCTATGGTAAAGGAGAGACCCAGTACTTC.